One sample yielded the 10 T cell receptor beta chains listed below, sequenced in a study of blood T cell repertoires in COVID-19. Libraries were prepared by immunoSEQ multiplex PCR; TCRdb keeps only in-frame clonotypes and omits some of them. The repertoire holds some 130,000 clones, with roughly 85% as singletons. Sequencing input: peripheral blood. Receptors originate from a man aged 60 to 75 with acute or convalescent COVID-19.

The chain couples TRBV21-1 to TRBJ1-5. TRBV21-1 corresponds to a pseudogene. This CDR3 is 15 amino acids long. CDR3 sequence (DNA): TGTGCCAGCAGCAAACCTGATGAGAGCAATCAGCCCCAGCATTTT. Translation gives CASSKPDESNQPQHF.

In DNA, the CDR3 is TGTGCCGCGAATCCGGGACAGGGAAACGTTGAGCAGTTCTTC. Its translation is CAANPGQGNVEQFF. The chain combines TRBV30 with TRBJ2-1; 9 bases agree with TRBD1. CDR3 length equals 14 residues. With 8 bases clipped from V and 9 bases from J, the junction kept 14 bases outside the gene matches. Per the germline V gene, CDR1 is GTSNPN and CDR2 is SVGIG (reference sequence).

This chain uses TRBV9 with TRBJ2-2; 10 bases fit TRBD1. CDR3 size: 17 residues. Germline CDR1 and CDR2: SGDLS and YYNGEE. The ends lost 4 bases at V and 7 bases at J; junction bases unmatched: 13. CDR3: CASSSRRDRGGDGELFF. CDR3 nucleotides: TGTGCCAGCAGCTCCAGGCGGGACAGGGGTGGAGACGGGGAGCTGTTTTTT.

The chain uses TRBV19 and TRBJ1-1; the D gene is possibly TRBD1 (6 bases). Germline loops: CDR1 LNHDA, CDR2 SQIVND (reference sequence). V was cut by 3 bases and J by 0 bases, with 11 bases left in between. This CDR3 comprises 15 residues. CDR3 amino acids: CASSIQGWVNTEAFF. Written as DNA, the CDR3 is TGTGCCAGTAGTATCCAGGGGTGGGTGAACACTGAAGCTTTCTTT. The variable domain in full, with the rest retrieved from reference TRBV19 and TRBJ1-1, is DGGITQSPKYLFRKEGQNVTLSCEQNLNHDAMYWYRQDPGQGLRLIYYSQIVNDFQKGDIAEGYSVSREKKESFPLTVTSAQKNPTAFYLCASSIQGWVNTEAFFGQGTRLTVV.

This chain joins TRBV6-2 or TRBV6-3 and TRBJ2-2; 9 bases are shared with TRBD2. Germline-derived CDR1 and CDR2 are MNHEY and SVGEGT. Trimming removed 0 bases from V and 4 bases from J; junction bases left unmatched: 6. The CDR3 is 17 amino acids. The CDR3 reads CASSYSGGGRATGELFF. CDR3 bases: TGTGCCAGCAGTTACTCGGGTGGCGGGAGGGCCACCGGGGAGCTGTTTTTT.

V gene TRBV27 combines with J gene TRBJ2-7; 8 bases map to TRBD1. J was trimmed by 4 bases and V by 4 bases; bases with no gene match: 9. The CDR3 length is 15 residues. Germline CDR1 reads MNHEY; CDR2 reads SMNVEV (reference sequence). The CDR3 coding sequence is TGTGCCAGCAGTTGGAACGGACAGGGAAGATACGAGCAGTACTTC. As protein: CASSWNGQGRYEQYF.

The gene calls are TRBV10-1 and TRBJ1-2, with no clear D. Germline V lookup: CDR1 WNHNN, CDR2 SYGVQD (reference sequence). The CDR3 loop spans 11 amino acids. V lost 7 bases, J lost 4 bases, and 7 bases lay in between. The chain's CDR3 is CASKEGYGYTF. CDR3 nucleotides: TGCGCCAGCAAGGAGGGCTATGGCTACACCTTC.

The chain has TRBV18 and TRBJ1-1; D remains ambiguous. The CDR3 runs 17 residues. Trimming stripped 1 base from V and 8 bases from J, with 23 bases between. Germline loops: CDR1 KGHSH, CDR2 LQKENI. This CDR3 reads CASSPRGHGGSLAEAFF. For the CDR3, the DNA is TGTGCCAGCTCACCACGGGGTCACGGAGGGTCCCTGGCGGAAGCTTTCTTT.

This rearrangement joins TRBV4-2 to TRBJ2-7; 8 bases line up with TRBD2. The V gene's germline CDR1 is LGHNA and CDR2 YNFKEQ. Trimming removed 10 bases from V and 0 bases from J; junction bases left unmatched: 11. CDR3 length: 15 amino acids. The CDR3 loop reads CATSGGRESSYEQYF. Here the CDR3 DNA reads TGTGCCACTTCGGGAGGGCGGGAGAGCTCCTACGAGCAGTACTTC.

The genes are TRBV19 and TRBJ1-3; D gene unclear. V dropped 9 bases and J dropped 3 bases, with 6 bases sitting between them. This CDR3 is 11 amino acids long. Germline lookup yields CDR1 LNHDA and CDR2 SQIVND (reference sequence). CDR3 sequence reads: CASSFGNTIYF. The DNA for the CDR3 is TGTGCCAGCTCCTTTGGAAACACCATATATTTT.